The subject of this entry is one TCR beta chain. Its antigen is still unknown. The data are from a study of beta chain features in type 1 diabetes. Study-wide results and caveats: Equally in patients and controls, PCR might preferentially amplify shorter templates. A pattern of fewer insertions and more deletions at VDJ junctions was seen in type 1 diabetes patients. Moderately but significantly shorter TCRB CDR3s were found in Type 1 diabetes patients in all four CD4+ subsets. The cDNA sequencing approach could over-represent high-TCR-expressing cells.

Germline values: CDR1 KGHSH, CDR2 LQKENI. The CDR3 is made up of 18 amino acids. The ends lost 5 bases at V and 3 bases at J; junction bases unmatched: 11. The authors reverse transcribed all of the isolated RNA, so sequencing captured expressed TCRB transcripts. Clones were read by immunoSEQ multiplex PCR, and TCRdb kept only the in-frame ones, dropping some. This sample yields 300,000 to 400,000 clones, of which roughly 13% are seen a single time; roughly 0.015% belongs to the top ten. The source material was naive CD4+ T cells from blood. The clonotype comes from a young woman with type 1 diabetes. The chain uses TRBV18 and TRBJ2-2; 11 bases align to TRBD2. The CDR3 DNA sequence: TGTGCCAGCTCAACGACTAGCGGGATCGGCCGTGACACCGGGGAGCTGTTTTTT. Protein: CASSTTSGIGRDTGELFF.